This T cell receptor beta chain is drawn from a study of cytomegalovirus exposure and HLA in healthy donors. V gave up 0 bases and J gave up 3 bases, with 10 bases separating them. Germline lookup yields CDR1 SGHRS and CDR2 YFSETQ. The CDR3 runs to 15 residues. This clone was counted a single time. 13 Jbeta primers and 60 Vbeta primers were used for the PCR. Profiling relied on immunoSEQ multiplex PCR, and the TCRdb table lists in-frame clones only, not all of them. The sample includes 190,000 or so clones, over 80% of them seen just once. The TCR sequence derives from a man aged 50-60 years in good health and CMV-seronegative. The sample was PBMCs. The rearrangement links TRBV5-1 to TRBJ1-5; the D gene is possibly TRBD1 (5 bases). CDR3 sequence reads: CASSLGAGLNQPQHF. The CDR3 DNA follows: TGCGCCAGCAGCTTGGGGGCAGGGCTCAATCAGCCCCAGCATTTT.